One and the same sample provided the 2 T cell receptor beta chains below, sequenced in a study of vaccination and CD4 T cells after COVID-19. Treatment here: 10-day PBMC culture with coronavirus spike peptide pools or control peptides (ViraFEST assay). No antigen has been assigned to these receptors. The Oncomine TCR Beta short-read assay was what sequenced the DNA obtained from cultured CD4+ T cells. TCRdb independently ran MiXCR on the PCR reads; one entry per CDR3 protein. The data contain about 17,000 distinct CDR3 sequences, about a third of them seen just once; the ten biggest clones take up around a sixth. Sequencing was performed on cultured CD4+ T cells from blood. These receptors were taken from a human donor with COVID-19.

J is TRBJ1-5 and V is TRBV7-9; D unclear. V was pared by 1 base and J by 5 bases, with 9 bases between. The CDR3 length is 14 residues. CDR1 is SEHNR and CDR2 is FQNEAQ in the germline V gene (reference sequence). The CDR3 DNA reads TGTGCCAGCAGCTTAGATACGGAGCATCAGCCCCAGCATTTT. It yields the protein CASSLDTEHQPQHF.

The sample holds a few counts of this clonotype. This chain links TRBV27 with TRBJ1-4; D gene ambiguous. V lost 3 bases and J lost 0, with 8 bases in between. The CDR3 runs 15 residues. The germline V gene has CDR1 MNHEY and CDR2 SMNVEV (reference sequence). The CDR3 spells CASSFQLATNEKLFF. The CDR3 DNA reads TGTGCCAGCAGTTTCCAGCTTGCAACTAATGAAAAACTGTTTTTT.